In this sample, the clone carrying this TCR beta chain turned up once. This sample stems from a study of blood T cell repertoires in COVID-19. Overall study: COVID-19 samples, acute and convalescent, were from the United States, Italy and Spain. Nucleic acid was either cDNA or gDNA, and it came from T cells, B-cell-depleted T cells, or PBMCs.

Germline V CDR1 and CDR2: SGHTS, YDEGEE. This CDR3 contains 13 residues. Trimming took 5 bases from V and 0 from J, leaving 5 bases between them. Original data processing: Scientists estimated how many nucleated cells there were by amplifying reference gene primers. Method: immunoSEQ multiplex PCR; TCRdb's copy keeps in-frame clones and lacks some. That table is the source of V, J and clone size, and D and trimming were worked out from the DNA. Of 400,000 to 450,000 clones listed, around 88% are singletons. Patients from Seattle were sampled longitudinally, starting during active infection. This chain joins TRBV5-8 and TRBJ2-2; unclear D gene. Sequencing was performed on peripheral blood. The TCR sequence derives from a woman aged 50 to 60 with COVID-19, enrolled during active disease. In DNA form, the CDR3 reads TGTGCCAGCAGAGACACGAACACCGGGGAGCTGTTTTTT. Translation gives CASRDTNTGELFF.